A single T cell receptor (beta chain) is shown here with its context. Its antigen is still unknown. These data belong to a study of cytomegalovirus exposure and HLA in healthy donors. Study findings and constraints: In terms of immune exposure information, only CMV serostatus was available. In a later analysis, several top co-occurrence clusters appeared linked to parvovirus B19, influenza, CMV and Epstein-Barr virus.

PCR amplification relied on 60 Vbeta primers (plus 13 Jbeta primers). Here immunoSEQ multiplex PCR was the method, and the copy in TCRdb shows in-frame clones only, minus some. Of 150,000 to 180,000 clones detected, approximately 80% appear once; the ten largest clones hold roughly 13%. Germline V gene data show CDR1 as SEHNR and CDR2 as FQNEAQ (reference sequence). This CDR3 comprises 14 residues. V was trimmed by 2 bases and J by 5 bases, leaving 10 bases between them. This sequence joins TRBV7-9 and TRBJ2-1; weak D call: TRBD1 (6 bases). Sequenced input: PBMCs. This TCR was sampled from a man aged 30 to 39 in good health and CMV-seropositive. The CDR3 nucleotides read TGTGCCAGCAGCTTAACAGGGCTACACAATGAGCAGTTCTTC. Translating gives CASSLTGLHNEQFF.